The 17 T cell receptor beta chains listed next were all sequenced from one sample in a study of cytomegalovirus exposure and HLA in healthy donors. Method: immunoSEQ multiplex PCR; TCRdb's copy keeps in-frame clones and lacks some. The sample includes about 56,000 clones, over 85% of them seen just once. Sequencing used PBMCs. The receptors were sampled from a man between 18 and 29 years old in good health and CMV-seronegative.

The CDR3 here is CASSAGVSYGYTF. CDR3 bases: TGTGCCAGCAGCGCAGGGGTTAGCTATGGCTACACCTTC. The chain is built from TRBV9 and TRBJ1-2; maybe TRBD1 (6 bases). The V gene lost 3 bases and the J gene lost 4 bases, with 10 bases spanning the gap. CDR3 size: 13 residues. CDR1 and CDR2 from the germline V gene are SGDLS and YYNGEE.

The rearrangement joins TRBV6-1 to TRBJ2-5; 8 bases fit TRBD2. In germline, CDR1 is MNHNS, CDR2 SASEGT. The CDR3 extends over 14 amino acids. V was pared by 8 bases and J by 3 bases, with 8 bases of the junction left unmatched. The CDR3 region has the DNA TGTGCCAGCGTTGGCGGGGGGTCAGAAGAGACCCAGTACTTC. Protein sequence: CASVGGGSEETQYF.

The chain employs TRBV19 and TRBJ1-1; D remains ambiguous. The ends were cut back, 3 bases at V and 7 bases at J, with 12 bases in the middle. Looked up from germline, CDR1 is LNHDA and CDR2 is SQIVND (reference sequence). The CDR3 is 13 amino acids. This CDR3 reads CASSIPTGFEAFF. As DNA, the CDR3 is TGTGCCAGTAGTATTCCGACGGGTTTTGAAGCTTTCTTT.

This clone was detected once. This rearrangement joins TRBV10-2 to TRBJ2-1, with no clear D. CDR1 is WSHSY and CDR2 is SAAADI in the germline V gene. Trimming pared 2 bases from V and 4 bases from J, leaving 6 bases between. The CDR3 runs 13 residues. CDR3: CASSERLYNEQFF. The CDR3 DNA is TGCGCCAGCAGTGAGAGACTGTACAATGAGCAGTTCTTC.

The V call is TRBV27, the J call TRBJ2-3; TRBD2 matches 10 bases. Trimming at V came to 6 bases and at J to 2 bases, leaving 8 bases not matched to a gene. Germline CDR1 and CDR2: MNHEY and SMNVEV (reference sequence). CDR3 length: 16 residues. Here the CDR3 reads CASSRTGTSVTDTQYF. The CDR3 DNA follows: TGTGCCAGCAGCCGAACTGGGACTAGCGTCACAGATACGCAGTATTTT.

The CDR3 loop reads CASSVPPGQGAGGNTIYF. The CDR3 nucleotides read TGTGCCAGCAGTGTACCTCCGGGACAGGGGGCTGGAGGAAACACCATATATTTT. The J gene is TRBJ1-3, the V gene TRBV28; 12 bases map to TRBD1. The CDR3 is 18 residues long. From germline, CDR1 is MDHEN and CDR2 SYDVKM. V shed 5 bases and J 4 bases; nucleotides not matched to a gene: 12.

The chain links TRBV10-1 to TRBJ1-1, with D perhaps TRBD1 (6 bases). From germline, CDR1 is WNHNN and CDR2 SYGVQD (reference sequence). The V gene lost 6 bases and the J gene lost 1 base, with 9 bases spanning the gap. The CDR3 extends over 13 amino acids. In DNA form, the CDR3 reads TGCGCCAGCAGAGGGGGTTGGAACACTGAAGCTTTCTTT. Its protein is CASRGGWNTEAFF.

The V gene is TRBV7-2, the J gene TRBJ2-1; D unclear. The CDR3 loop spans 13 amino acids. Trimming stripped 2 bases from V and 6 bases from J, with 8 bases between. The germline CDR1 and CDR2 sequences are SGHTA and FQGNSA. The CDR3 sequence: CASSLYPGNEQFF. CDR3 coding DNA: TGTGCCAGCAGCTTATATCCGGGCAATGAGCAGTTCTTC.

The CDR3 protein is CASSFQGYDEQFF. DNA for the CDR3: TGTGCCAGCAGCTTCCAGGGATACGATGAGCAGTTCTTC. The V gene is TRBV7-3, the J gene TRBJ2-1; possibly TRBD1 for D (5 bases). CDR3 length: 13 amino acids. Between the trimmed V and J ends, which lost 3 bases and 8 bases, there was a span of 11 bases. Germline lookup yields CDR1 SGHTA and CDR2 FQGTGA.

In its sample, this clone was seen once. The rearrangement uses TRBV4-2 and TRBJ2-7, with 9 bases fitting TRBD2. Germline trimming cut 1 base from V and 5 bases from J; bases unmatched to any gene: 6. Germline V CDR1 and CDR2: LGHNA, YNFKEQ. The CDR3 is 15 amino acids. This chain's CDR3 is CASSQGSGSFNEQYF. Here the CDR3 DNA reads TGTGCCAGCAGCCAAGGTAGCGGGAGCTTCAACGAGCAGTACTTC.

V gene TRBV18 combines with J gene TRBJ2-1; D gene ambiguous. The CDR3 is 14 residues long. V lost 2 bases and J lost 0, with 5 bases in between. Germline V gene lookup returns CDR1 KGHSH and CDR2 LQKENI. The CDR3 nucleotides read TGTGCCAGCTCACCATTGCGCTCCTACAATGAGCAGTTCTTC. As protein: CASSPLRSYNEQFF.

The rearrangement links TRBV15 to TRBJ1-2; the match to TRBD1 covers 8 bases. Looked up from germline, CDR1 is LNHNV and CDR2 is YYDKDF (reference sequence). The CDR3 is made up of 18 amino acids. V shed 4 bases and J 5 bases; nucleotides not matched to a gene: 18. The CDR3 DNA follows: TGTGCCACCAGCACCCGAGACAGGGGACCGTACGAGGGGTATGGCTACACCTTC. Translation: CATSTRDRGPYEGYGYTF.

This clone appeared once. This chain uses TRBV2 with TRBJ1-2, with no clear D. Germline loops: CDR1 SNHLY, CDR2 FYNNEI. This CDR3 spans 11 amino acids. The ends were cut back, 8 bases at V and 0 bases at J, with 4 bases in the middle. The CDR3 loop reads CASQSNYGYTF. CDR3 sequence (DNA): TGTGCCAGCCAATCTAACTATGGCTACACCTTC.

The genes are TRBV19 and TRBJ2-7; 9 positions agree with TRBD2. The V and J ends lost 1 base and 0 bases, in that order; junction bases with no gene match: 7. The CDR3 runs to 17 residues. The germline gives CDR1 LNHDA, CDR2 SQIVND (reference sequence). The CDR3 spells CASSIGLWTSDSYEQYF. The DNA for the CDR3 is TGTGCCAGTAGTATAGGTTTGTGGACTAGCGACTCCTACGAGCAGTACTTC.

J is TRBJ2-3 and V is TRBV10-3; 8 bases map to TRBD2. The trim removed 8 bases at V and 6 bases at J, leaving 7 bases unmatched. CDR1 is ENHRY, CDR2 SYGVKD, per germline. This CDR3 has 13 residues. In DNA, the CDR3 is TGTGCCATCGGGCGGGAGGCCGGGGATACGCAGTATTTT. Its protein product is CAIGREAGDTQYF.

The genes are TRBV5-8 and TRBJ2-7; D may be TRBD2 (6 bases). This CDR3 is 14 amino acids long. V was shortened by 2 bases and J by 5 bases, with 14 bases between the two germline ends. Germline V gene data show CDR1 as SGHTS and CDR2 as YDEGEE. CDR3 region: CASSLAAWGDEQYF. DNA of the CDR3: TGTGCCAGCAGCTTAGCCGCGTGGGGGGACGAGCAGTACTTC.

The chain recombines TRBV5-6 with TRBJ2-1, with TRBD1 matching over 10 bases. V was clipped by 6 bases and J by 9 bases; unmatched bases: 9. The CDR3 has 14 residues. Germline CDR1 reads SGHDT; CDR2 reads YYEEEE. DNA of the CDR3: TGTGCCAGCACCGGACAGGGGGATGCCGGTGAGCAGTTCTTC. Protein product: CASTGQGDAGEQFF.